The 8 T cell receptor beta chains below all came from one sample that was sequenced in a study of blood T cell repertoires in COVID-19. The table came from immunoSEQ multiplex PCR; TCRdb's copy has only in-frame clones and leaves some out. The sample has roughly 410,000 clones; around 87% are singletons. Sequencing was done on a sample of peripheral blood. These receptors originate from a woman aged 55-69 years with COVID-19, enrolled during active disease.

The rearrangement links TRBV15 to TRBJ1-5, with 9 bases lining up with TRBD1. The CDR3 is 15 residues long. Germline V CDR1 and CDR2: LNHNV, YYDKDF (reference sequence). Trimming cost V 3 bases and J 4 bases; bases outside gene matches: 4. CDR3 sequence (DNA): TGTGCCACCAGCAGGGACAGGGGACCTAATCAGCCCCAGCATTTT. Translating it yields CATSRDRGPNQPQHF.

V is TRBV10-3 and J is TRBJ2-7; TRBD1 matches 7 bases. In germline, CDR1 is ENHRY, CDR2 SYGVKD. J was trimmed by 2 bases and V by 6 bases; bases with no gene match: 1. The CDR3 extends over 12 amino acids. DNA of the CDR3: TGTGCCATCAGCGACAGGGCCTACGAGCAGTACTTC. It yields the protein CAISDRAYEQYF.

The V call is TRBV5-1, the J call TRBJ1-2; 8 bases align to TRBD1. Trimming cost V 5 bases and J 6 bases; bases outside gene matches: 15. Germline loops: CDR1 SGHRS, CDR2 YFSETQ. The CDR3 consists of 16 residues. The CDR3 reads CASSFPFGQGGNGYTF. The CDR3 DNA follows: TGCGCCAGCAGTTTCCCCTTCGGACAGGGAGGGAATGGCTACACCTTC.

This chain connects TRBV5-1 to TRBJ1-3; D perhaps matches TRBD1 (6 bases). The CDR3 runs to 15 residues. V was shortened by 5 bases and J by 0 bases, with 12 bases between the two germline ends. The V gene's germline CDR1 is SGHRS and CDR2 YFSETQ. The CDR3 spells CASRGQGNSGNTIYF. The DNA of the CDR3 is TGCGCCAGCAGAGGCCAGGGGAACTCTGGAAACACCATATATTTT.

The chain uses TRBV4-1 and TRBJ2-3, with 8 bases that match TRBD1. This CDR3 has 15 amino acids. With V trimmed by 7 bases and J by 4 bases, 10 bases remained unmatched. Germline V gives CDR1 MGHRA, CDR2 YSYEKL. The CDR3 spells CASKLTGVIADTQYF. CDR3 coding DNA: TGCGCCAGCAAATTGACAGGGGTGATAGCAGATACGCAGTATTTT.

The chain has TRBV6-5 and TRBJ1-2; TRBD1 might be the D (6 bases). The CDR3 spans 15 residues. Germline values: CDR1 MNHEY, CDR2 SVGAGI. V lost 6 bases, J lost 5 bases, and 19 bases lay in between. The CDR3 DNA follows: TGTGCCAGCAGGGATGATACCGGGACATCGTATGGCTACACCTTC. Protein product: CASRDDTGTSYGYTF.

The chain employs TRBV18 and TRBJ2-3; D is perhaps TRBD1 (5 bases). This CDR3 is 14 amino acids long. Trimming took off 2 bases at V and 5 bases at J, with 11 bases between the two ends. CDR1 and CDR2 from the germline V gene are KGHSH and LQKENI. The CDR3 region has the DNA TGTGCCAGCTCACCATGGGGCCGGAAAGATACGCAGTATTTT. Protein product: CASSPWGRKDTQYF.

The V and J genes are TRBV29-1 and TRBJ1-2; TRBD1 aligns across 7 bases. Trimming cost V 1 base and J 3 bases; bases outside gene matches: 11. Looked up from germline, CDR1 is SQVTM and CDR2 is ANQGSEA. CDR3 size: 16 residues. CDR3 in DNA: TGCAGCGTTGAAGGAGGCAGGGGGTACTTTGACTATGGCTACACCTTC. Protein sequence: CSVEGGRGYFDYGYTF.